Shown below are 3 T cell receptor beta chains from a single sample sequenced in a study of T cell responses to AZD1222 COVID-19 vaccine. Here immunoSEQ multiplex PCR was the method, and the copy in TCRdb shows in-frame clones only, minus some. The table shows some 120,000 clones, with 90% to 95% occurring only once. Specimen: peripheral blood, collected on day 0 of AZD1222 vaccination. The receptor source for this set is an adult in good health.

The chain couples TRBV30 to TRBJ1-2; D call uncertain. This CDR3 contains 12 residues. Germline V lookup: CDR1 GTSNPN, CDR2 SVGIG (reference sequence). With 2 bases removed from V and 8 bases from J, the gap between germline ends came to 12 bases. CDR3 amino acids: CAWSMRIGGYTF. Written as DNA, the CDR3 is TGTGCCTGGAGTATGAGAATCGGGGGCTACACCTTC.

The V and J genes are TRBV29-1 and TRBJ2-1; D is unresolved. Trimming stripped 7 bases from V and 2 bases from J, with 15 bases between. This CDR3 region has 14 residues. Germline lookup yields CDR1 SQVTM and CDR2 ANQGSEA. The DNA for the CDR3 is TGCAGCGCCGAAGCCTATGACACCTACAATGAGCAGTTCTTC. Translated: CSAEAYDTYNEQFF.

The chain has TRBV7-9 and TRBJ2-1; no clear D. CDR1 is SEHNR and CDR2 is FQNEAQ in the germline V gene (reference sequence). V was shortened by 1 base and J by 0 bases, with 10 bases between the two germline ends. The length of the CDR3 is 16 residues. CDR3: CASSLVLASSYNEQFF. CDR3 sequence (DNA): TGTGCCAGCAGCTTAGTGCTTGCTAGCTCCTACAATGAGCAGTTCTTC.